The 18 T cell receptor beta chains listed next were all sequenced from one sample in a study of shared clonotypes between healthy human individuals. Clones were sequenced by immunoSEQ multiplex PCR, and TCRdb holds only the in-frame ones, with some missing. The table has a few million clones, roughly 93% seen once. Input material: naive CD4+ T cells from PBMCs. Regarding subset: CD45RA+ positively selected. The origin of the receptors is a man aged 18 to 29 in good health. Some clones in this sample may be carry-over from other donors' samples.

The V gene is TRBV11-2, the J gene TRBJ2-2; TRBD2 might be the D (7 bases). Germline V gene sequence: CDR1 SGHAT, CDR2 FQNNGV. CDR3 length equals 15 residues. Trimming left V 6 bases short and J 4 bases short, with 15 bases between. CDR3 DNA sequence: TGTGCCAGCAGGGCGGGGGACAAAGGCACCGGGGAGCTGTTTTTT. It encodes CASRAGDKGTGELFF. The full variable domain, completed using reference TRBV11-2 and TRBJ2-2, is EAGVAQSPRYKIIEKRQSVAFWCNPISGHATLYWYQQILGQGPKLLIQFQNNGVVDDSQLPKDRFSAERLKGVDSTLKIQPAKLEDSAVYLCASRAGDKGTGELFFGEGSRLTVL.

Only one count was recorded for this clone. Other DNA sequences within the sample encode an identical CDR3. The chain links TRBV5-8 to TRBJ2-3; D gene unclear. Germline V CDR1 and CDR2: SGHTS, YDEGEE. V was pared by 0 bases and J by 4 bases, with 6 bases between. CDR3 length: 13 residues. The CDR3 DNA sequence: TGTGCCAGCAGCTTGGGGTTGGCAGATACGCAGTATTTT. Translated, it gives CASSLGLADTQYF.

CDR3 nucleotides: TGTGCCAGCACCGATAGGGGGATTACCTACGAGCAGTACTTC. Residues: CASTDRGITYEQYF. This chain uses TRBV7-8 with TRBJ2-7; D is possibly TRBD1 (6 bases). Germline V gives CDR1 SGHVS, CDR2 FQNEAQ. Trimming removed 7 bases from V and 2 bases from J, with 15 bases in between. This CDR3 is 14 amino acids long.

The chain's CDR3 is CASSFVWDRAYEQYF. CDR3 coding DNA: TGTGCCAGCAGCTTCGTTTGGGACAGAGCCTACGAGCAGTACTTC. The chain combines TRBV7-9 with TRBJ2-7, with 7 bases matching TRBD1. CDR1 is SEHNR, CDR2 FQNEAQ, per germline (reference sequence). Trimming took 3 bases from V and 2 from J; bases not matched to a gene: 7. The CDR3 covers 15 residues.

CDR3 sequence (DNA): TGTGCCTGGAGTGTAGGGGGGCTTGGAAACACCATATATTTT. It specifies CAWSVGGLGNTIYF. The V call is TRBV30, the J call TRBJ1-3, with TRBD1 as a possible D gene (6 bases). Trimming left V 0 bases short and J 3 bases short, with 9 bases between. Per germline, CDR1 GTSNPN and CDR2 SVGIG (reference sequence). This CDR3 region has 14 residues.

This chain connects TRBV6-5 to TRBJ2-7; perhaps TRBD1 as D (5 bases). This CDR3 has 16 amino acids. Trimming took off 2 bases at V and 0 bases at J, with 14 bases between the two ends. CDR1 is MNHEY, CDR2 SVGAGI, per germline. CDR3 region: CASSYSKDKHSYEQYF. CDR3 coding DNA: TGTGCCAGCAGTTACAGTAAGGACAAGCACTCCTACGAGCAGTACTTC.

The CDR3 coding sequence is TGTGCCAGCAGCCCAGGACAGGTTATCATGAACACTGAAGCTTTCTTT. Translation gives CASSPGQVIMNTEAFF. The rearrangement joins TRBV7-6 to TRBJ1-1; 7 nucleotides align to TRBD1. The CDR3 sequence is 16 residues long. V was clipped by 5 bases and J by 0 bases; unmatched bases: 9. Germline V gene lookup returns CDR1 SGHVS and CDR2 FNYEAQ.

Here the CDR3 reads CASSFVGNFNEQFF. As DNA, the CDR3 is TGCGCCAGCAGCTTTGTGGGAAATTTCAATGAGCAGTTCTTC. The chain combines TRBV5-1 with TRBJ2-1, with unresolved D. The germline CDR1 and CDR2 sequences are SGHRS and YFSETQ. The CDR3 runs to 14 residues. Trimming shortened V by 2 bases and J by 6 bases, and 12 bases separated the two germline ends.

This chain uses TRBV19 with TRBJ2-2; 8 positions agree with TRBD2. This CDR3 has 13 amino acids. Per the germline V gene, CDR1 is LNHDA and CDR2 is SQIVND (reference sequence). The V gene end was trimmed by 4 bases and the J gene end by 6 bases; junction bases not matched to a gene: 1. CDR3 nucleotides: TGTGCCAGTAGTACGGGGGGGGCCGGGGAGCTGTTTTTT. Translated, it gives CASSTGGAGELFF.

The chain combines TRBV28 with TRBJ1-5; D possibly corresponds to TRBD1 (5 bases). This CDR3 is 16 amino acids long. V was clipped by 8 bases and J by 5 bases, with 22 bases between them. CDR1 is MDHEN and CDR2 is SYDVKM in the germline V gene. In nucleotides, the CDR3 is TGTGCCAGCGGCCCAAACGGGGGTTCCGGCTATCAGCCCCAGCATTTT. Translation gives CASGPNGGSGYQPQHF.

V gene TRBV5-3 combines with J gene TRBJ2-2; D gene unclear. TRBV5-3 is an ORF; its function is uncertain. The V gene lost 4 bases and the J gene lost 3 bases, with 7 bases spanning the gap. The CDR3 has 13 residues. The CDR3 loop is CARSQLDTGELFF. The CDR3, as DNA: TGTGCCAGAAGCCAGCTGGACACCGGGGAGCTGTTTTTT.

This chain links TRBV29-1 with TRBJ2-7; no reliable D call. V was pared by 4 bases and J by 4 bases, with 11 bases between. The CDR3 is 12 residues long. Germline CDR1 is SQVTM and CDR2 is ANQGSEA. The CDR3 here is CSVADQSYEQYF. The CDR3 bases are TGCAGCGTTGCAGATCAGTCATACGAGCAGTACTTC.

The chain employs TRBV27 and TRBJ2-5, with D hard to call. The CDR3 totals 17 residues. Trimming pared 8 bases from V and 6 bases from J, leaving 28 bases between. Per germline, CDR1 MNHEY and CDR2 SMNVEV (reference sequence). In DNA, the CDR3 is TGTGCCAGCCGCTCGGGTCGCCTGGCCAACCGCGAGAAGACCCAGTACTTC. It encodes CASRSGRLANREKTQYF.

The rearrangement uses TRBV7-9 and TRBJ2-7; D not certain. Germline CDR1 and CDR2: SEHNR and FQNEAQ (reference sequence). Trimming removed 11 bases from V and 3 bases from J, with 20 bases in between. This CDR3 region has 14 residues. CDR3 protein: CAGALGPLVYEQYF. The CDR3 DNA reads TGTGCCGGCGCCCTAGGGCCACTGGTCTACGAGCAGTACTTC. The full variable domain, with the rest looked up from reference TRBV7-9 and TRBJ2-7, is DTGVSQNPRHKITKRGQNVTFRCDPISEHNRLYWYRQTLGQGPEFLTYFQNEAQLEKSRLLSDRFSAERPKGSFSTLEIQRTEQGDSAMYLCAGALGPLVYEQYFGPGTRLTVT.

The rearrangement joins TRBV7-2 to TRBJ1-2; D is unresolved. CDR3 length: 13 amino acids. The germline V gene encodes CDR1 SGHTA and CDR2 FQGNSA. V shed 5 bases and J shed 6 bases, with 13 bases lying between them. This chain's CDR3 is CASSPGIGHGYTF. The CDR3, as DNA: TGTGCCAGCAGCCCCGGTATCGGGCATGGCTACACCTTC.

The chain's CDR3 is CASSGSARGEDTEAFF. Written as DNA, the CDR3 is TGTGCCAGCAGCGGCTCAGCGAGGGGGGAAGACACTGAAGCTTTCTTT. The J gene is TRBJ1-1, the V gene TRBV9; D may be TRBD1 (6 bases). Germline V lookup: CDR1 SGDLS, CDR2 YYNGEE. V was trimmed by 3 bases and J by 3 bases, leaving 18 bases between them. The CDR3 has 16 residues.

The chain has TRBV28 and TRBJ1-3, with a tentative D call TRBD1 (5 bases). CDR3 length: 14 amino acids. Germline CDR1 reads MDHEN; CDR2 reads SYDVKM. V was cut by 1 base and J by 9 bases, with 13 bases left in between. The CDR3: CASSLSFRAGTIYF. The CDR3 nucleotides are TGTGCCAGCAGTTTATCGTTCAGGGCAGGCACCATATATTTT.

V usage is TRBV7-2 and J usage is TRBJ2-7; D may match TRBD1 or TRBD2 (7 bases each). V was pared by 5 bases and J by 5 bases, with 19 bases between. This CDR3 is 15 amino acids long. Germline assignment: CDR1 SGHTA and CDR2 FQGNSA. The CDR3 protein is CASSQGGPLDHEQYF. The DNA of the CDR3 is TGTGCCAGCAGCCAGGGGGGGCCTTTGGACCACGAGCAGTACTTC.